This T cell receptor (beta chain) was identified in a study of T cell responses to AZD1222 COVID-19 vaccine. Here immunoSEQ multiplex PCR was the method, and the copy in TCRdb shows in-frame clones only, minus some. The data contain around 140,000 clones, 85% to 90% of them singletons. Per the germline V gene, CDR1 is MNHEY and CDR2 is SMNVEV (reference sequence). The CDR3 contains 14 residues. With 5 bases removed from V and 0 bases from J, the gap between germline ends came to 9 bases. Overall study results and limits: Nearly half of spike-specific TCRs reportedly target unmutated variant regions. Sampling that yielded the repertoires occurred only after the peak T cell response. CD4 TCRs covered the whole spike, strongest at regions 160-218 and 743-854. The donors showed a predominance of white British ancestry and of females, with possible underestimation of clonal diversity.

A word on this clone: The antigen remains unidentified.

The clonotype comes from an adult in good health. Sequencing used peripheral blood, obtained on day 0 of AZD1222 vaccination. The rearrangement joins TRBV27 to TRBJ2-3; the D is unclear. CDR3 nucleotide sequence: TGTGCCAGCAGTGTGTTGGGGAGCACAGATACGCAGTATTTT. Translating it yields CASSVLGSTDTQYF.